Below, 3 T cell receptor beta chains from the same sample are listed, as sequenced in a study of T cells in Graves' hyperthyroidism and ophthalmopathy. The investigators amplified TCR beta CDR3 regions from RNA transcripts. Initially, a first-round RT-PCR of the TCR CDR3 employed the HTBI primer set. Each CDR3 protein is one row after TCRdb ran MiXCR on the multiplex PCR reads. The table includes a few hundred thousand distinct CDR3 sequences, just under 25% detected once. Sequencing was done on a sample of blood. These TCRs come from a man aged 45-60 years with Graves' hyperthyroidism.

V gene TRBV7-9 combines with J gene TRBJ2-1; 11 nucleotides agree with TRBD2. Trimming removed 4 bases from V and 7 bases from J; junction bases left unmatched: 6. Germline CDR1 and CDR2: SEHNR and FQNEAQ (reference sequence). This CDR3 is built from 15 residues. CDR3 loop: CASSSSSGRNNEQFF. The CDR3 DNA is TGTGCCAGCAGCTCGTCTAGCGGGAGGAATAATGAGCAGTTCTTC. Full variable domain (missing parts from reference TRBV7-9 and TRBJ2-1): DTGVSQNPRHKITKRGQNVTFRCDPISEHNRLYWYRQTLGQGPEFLTYFQNEAQLEKSRLLSDRFSAERPKGSFSTLEIQRTEQGDSAMYLCASSSSSGRNNEQFFGPGTRLTVL.

The CDR3 is CASSMKPSGSGTDTQYF. As DNA, the CDR3 is TGCGCCAGCAGCATGAAGCCTAGCGGGAGTGGGACAGATACGCAGTATTTT. The gene calls are TRBV5-1 and TRBJ2-3; TRBD2 aligns across 10 bases. Trimming cost V 4 bases and J 3 bases; bases outside gene matches: 11. Germline CDR1 and CDR2: SGHRS and YFSETQ. This CDR3 is built from 17 residues.

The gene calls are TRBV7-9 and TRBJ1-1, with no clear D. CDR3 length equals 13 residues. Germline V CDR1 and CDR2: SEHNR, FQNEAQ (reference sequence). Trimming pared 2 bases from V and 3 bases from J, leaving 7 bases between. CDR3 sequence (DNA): TGTGCCAGCAGCTTAAATGTAGACACTGAAGCTTTCTTT. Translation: CASSLNVDTEAFF.